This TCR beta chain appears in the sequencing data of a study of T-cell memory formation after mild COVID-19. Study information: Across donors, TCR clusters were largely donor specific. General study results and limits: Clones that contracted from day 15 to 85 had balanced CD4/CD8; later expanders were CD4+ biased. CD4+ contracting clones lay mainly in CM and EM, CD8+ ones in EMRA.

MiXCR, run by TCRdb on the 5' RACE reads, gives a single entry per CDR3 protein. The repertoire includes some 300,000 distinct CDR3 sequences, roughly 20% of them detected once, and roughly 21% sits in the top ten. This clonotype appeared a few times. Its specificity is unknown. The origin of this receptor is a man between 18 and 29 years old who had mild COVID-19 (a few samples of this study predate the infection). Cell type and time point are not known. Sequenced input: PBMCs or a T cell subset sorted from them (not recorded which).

This CDR3 is CASRSGIEEFF. For the CDR3, the DNA is TGTGCCAGCAGGTCGGGTATCGAAGAGTTCTTC. The chain recombines TRBV12-3 or TRBV12-4 with TRBJ2-1; the D is unclear. Trimming left V 6 bases short and J 14 bases short, with 14 bases between. The CDR3 has 11 residues.